This section outlines one T cell receptor (beta chain) sequence together with its context. Its target is not known. This record belongs to a study of cytomegalovirus exposure and HLA in healthy donors. In germline, CDR1 is MNHEY, CDR2 SVGAGI. V lost 4 bases and J lost 0, with 9 bases in between. The CDR3 covers 14 residues. Overall study results and limits: A later analysis linked a missense DCLRE1C variant to TCR beta V- and J-gene trimming. Analyzed later, most CMV-associated TCR beta chains appeared HLA-restricted. The majority of TCR sequences were rare, yet some public TCRs appeared in many donors. A later look showed TCR association rates differing by HLA locus, highest for DRB1 and lowest for HLA-C.

Amplification used 60 Vbeta primers and 13 Jbeta primers. TCRdb's copy holds only in-frame clones and misses some; the assay was immunoSEQ multiplex PCR. The table has 240,000 or so clones, roughly 82% seen once. The clonotype was recovered from a woman aged 40 to 50 in good health and CMV-seropositive. The V call is TRBV6-5, the J call TRBJ1-1, with D possibly TRBD1 on 5 matching bases. Sequencing was done on a sample of PBMCs. As DNA, the CDR3 is TGTGCCAGCAGTTTTGGCAGGGTGAACACTGAAGCTTTCTTT. It codes for CASSFGRVNTEAFF.